This TCR beta chain was sequenced during a study of beta chain features in type 1 diabetes. Notes on the study in general: Patients with Type 1 diabetes showed moderately but significantly shorter TCRB CDR3s in all four CD4+ subsets.

The germline gives CDR1 SSHAT, CDR2 FNYEAQ (reference sequence). The CDR3 sequence is 14 residues long. The J segment lost 5 bases and the V segment lost 4 bases, leaving 4 bases of the junction unmatched. Isolated RNA was reverse transcribed in full, so expressed TCRB transcripts were sequenced. The data were produced by immunoSEQ multiplex PCR, yet TCRdb's version contains in-frame clones alone and is incomplete. The sample has a few hundred thousand clones, 13% to 15% seen once. Concerning this clone: Its matching antigen is unknown.

The sample comprised naive CD4+ T cells from blood. This sequence joins TRBV7-7 and TRBJ2-5; TRBD1 matches at 10 bases. The clonotype originates from a man aged 30-40 years with type 1 diabetes. The CDR3 nucleotides are TGTGCCAGCAGCTCCGGGACAGGGGCGGAGACCCAGTACTTC. It specifies CASSSGTGAETQYF.